This entry lists 11 T cell receptor beta chains sequenced from one sample in a study of blood T cell repertoires in COVID-19 (dated by TCRdb to the early 2020s). Libraries were constructed by the immunoSEQ multiplex PCR assay. Imported from immuneACCESS, the table was reduced by TCRdb to in-frame sequences with V and J called. These copies leave out some clones; in studies compared against another copy, an unresolved V gene accounts for under half, and the cause of the remainder is not known. This sample comprises over 450,000 clones, roughly 89% of them detected only once. The ten largest clonotypes hold roughly 0.92% of the sample. Sequencing input: peripheral blood. These TCRs come from a man between 18 and 29 years old with COVID-19, enrolled during active disease.

This chain links TRBV6-6 with TRBJ1-6, with 7 bases aligning to TRBD1. There are 14 residues in the CDR3. CDR1 MNHNY and CDR2 SVGAGI come from the germline V gene (reference sequence). V shed 8 bases and J 8 bases; nucleotides not matched to a gene: 9. CDR3 in amino acids: CASETGTADSPLHF. Written as DNA, the CDR3 is TGTGCCAGCGAGACCGGGACAGCGGATTCACCCCTCCACTTT.

This sequence joins TRBV7-9 and TRBJ1-5; D gene ambiguous. This CDR3 contains 16 residues. Germline CDR1 is SEHNR and CDR2 is FQNEAQ (reference sequence). Trimming removed 8 bases at V and 0 bases at J, with 17 bases between. CDR3 sequence reads: CASPPEKTYSNQPQHF. The CDR3 bases are TGTGCCAGCCCCCCCGAGAAAACTTATAGCAATCAGCCCCAGCATTTT.

V and J are TRBV5-1 and TRBJ2-2; 11 bases fit TRBD1. CDR1 is SGHRS and CDR2 is YFSETQ in the germline V gene. The CDR3 runs to 17 residues. The junction had 3 bases not matched to a gene; V was cut back by 2 bases and J by 0 bases. In DNA form, the CDR3 reads TGCGCCAGCAGCTTACTGGGACAGGGGGCGAACACCGGGGAGCTGTTTTTT. Protein product: CASSLLGQGANTGELFF.

The V call is TRBV4-1, the J call TRBJ1-2, with 9 bases fitting TRBD1. Looked up from germline, CDR1 is MGHRA and CDR2 is YSYEKL. This CDR3 contains 15 residues. The V gene end was trimmed by 2 bases and the J gene end by 2 bases; junction bases not matched to a gene: 3. In DNA form, the CDR3 reads TGCGCCAGCAGCCAAAATACAGGGGGCAACTATGGCTACACCTTC. It specifies CASSQNTGGNYGYTF.

The chain employs TRBV19 and TRBJ2-7, with no clear D. Germline values: CDR1 LNHDA, CDR2 SQIVND (reference sequence). The CDR3 is 16 amino acids. The V end lost 3 bases, the J end lost 0 bases, and 15 bases lay between the germline ends. The CDR3 DNA is TGTGCCAGTAGTATCTCCCTTACTCGTAGCTCCTACGAGCAGTACTTC. Residues: CASSISLTRSSYEQYF.

In the case of this clone: The sample has other DNA sequences that encode this CDR3 too. The chain joins TRBV18 to TRBJ1-6; 8 positions match TRBD1. The germline gives CDR1 KGHSH, CDR2 LQKENI. The CDR3 covers 14 residues. V lost 2 bases to trimming and J lost 6 bases; unmatched junction nucleotides: 0. The CDR3 protein is CASSPDRGNSPLHF. CDR3 in DNA: TGTGCCAGCTCACCAGACAGGGGTAATTCACCCCTCCACTTT.

The rearrangement uses TRBV24-1 and TRBJ1-2, with TRBD1 identical over 7 bases. Germline V lookup: CDR1 KGHDR, CDR2 SFDVKD. The CDR3 extends over 14 amino acids. The V segment lost 1 base and the J segment 8 bases; nucleotides outside the gene matches: 6. Here the CDR3 reads CATSDFTGENGYTF. The DNA for the CDR3 is TGTGCCACCAGTGATTTCACAGGGGAGAACGGCTACACCTTC.

The chain carries TRBV15 and TRBJ1-2; 7 bases are a match to TRBD1. Germline-derived CDR1 and CDR2 are LNHNV and YYDKDF (reference sequence). This CDR3 is 18 amino acids long. The V and J ends lost 0 bases and 0 bases, in that order; junction bases with no gene match: 10. CDR3 loop: CATSRDRTGYASNYGYTF. CDR3 nucleotide sequence: TGTGCCACCAGCAGAGATCGGACAGGCTATGCCTCTAACTATGGCTACACCTTC.

The J gene is TRBJ1-1, the V gene TRBV10-1; 7 bases are a match to TRBD1. Germline V gene sequence: CDR1 WNHNN, CDR2 SYGVQD (reference sequence). The junction had 9 bases not matched to a gene; V was cut back by 6 bases and J by 8 bases. The CDR3 loop spans 13 amino acids. CDR3 DNA sequence: TGCGCCAGCAGCAAGACAGGGCCCGGGGAAGCTTTCTTT. Translation: CASSKTGPGEAFF.

This rearrangement joins TRBV4-2 to TRBJ2-7, with TRBD2 identical over 9 bases. This CDR3 is 16 amino acids long. Germline V lookup: CDR1 LGHNA, CDR2 YNFKEQ. The J segment lost 2 bases and the V segment lost 0 bases, leaving 5 bases of the junction unmatched. CDR3 coding DNA: TGTGCCAGCAGCCAAGACGTAGCGGGGGCCCCCTACGAGCAGTACTTC. Encoded protein: CASSQDVAGAPYEQYF.

V gene TRBV2 combines with J gene TRBJ1-1; tentatively, D is TRBD1 (6 bases). From germline, CDR1 is SNHLY and CDR2 FYNNEI. This CDR3 has 12 residues. The ends were cut back, 6 bases at V and 8 bases at J, with 13 bases in the middle. The CDR3 here is CASSRGGWEAFF. The CDR3 DNA is TGTGCCAGCAGCAGGGGAGGGTGGGAAGCTTTCTTT.